This T cell receptor beta chain appears in the sequencing data of a study of technical replicates of blood from a handful of donors. The method was immunoSEQ multiplex PCR; TCRdb's version includes in-frame clones alone and lacks a portion of them. The repertoire holds under 80,000 clones, around 97% seen once, with approximately 0.2% in the top ten. This CDR3 is built from 14 residues. Trimming took off 7 bases at V and 1 base at J, with 11 bases between the two ends. Germline CDR1 SGDLS, CDR2 YYNGEE. The V call is TRBV9, the J call TRBJ2-2; D remains unclear. Sequenced input: T cells isolated from PBMCs. The sequence came from a human donor in good health. CDR3 coding DNA: TGTGCCAGCCGCCAGGCGCAGAACACCGGGGAGCTGTTTTTT. It encodes CASRQAQNTGELFF.